This passage covers 4 T cell receptor beta chains from one sample sequenced in a study of cytomegalovirus exposure and HLA in healthy donors. PCR amplification relied on 60 Vbeta primers (plus 13 Jbeta primers). Produced via immunoSEQ multiplex PCR; TCRdb's table is partial and in-frame only. This sample yields around 170,000 clones, of which more than 60% are seen a single time; approximately 7% belongs to the top ten. The sample comprised PBMCs. These receptors all stem from a woman in her 40s in good health and CMV-seropositive.

The sample holds one count of this clone. The genes are TRBV30 and TRBJ2-1; 10 nucleotides align to TRBD2. With 4 bases clipped from V and 7 bases from J, the junction kept 10 bases outside the gene matches. Germline V CDR1 and CDR2: GTSNPN, SVGIG (reference sequence). This CDR3 spans 15 amino acids. CDR3 in DNA: TGTGCCTGGACCCTAGCGGGGGTTCTTAGGAATGAGCAGTTCTTC. Translated: CAWTLAGVLRNEQFF.

The rearrangement joins TRBV5-1 to TRBJ2-5; D might be TRBD1 (6 bases). The CDR3 has 13 amino acids. From germline, CDR1 is SGHRS and CDR2 YFSETQ. Trimming left V 0 bases short and J 5 bases short, with 8 bases between. CDR3 loop: CASSLAGDETQYF. The CDR3, as DNA: TGCGCCAGCAGCTTGGCAGGGGACGAGACCCAGTACTTC.

This clone was recorded only once. The chain is built from TRBV6-6 and TRBJ1-2; 7 positions match TRBD1. The CDR3 has 13 residues. Germline CDR1 is MNHNY and CDR2 is SVGAGI (reference sequence). J lost 6 bases, V lost 4 bases, and 5 bases had no gene match. The CDR3 coding sequence is TGTGCCAGCAGTTCGGGACAGACTCATGGCTACACCTTC. The encoded protein is CASSSGQTHGYTF.

The rearrangement links TRBV7-8 to TRBJ1-1; 10 bases map to TRBD1. Looked up from germline, CDR1 is SGHVS and CDR2 is FQNEAQ. The trim removed 4 bases at V and 7 bases at J, leaving 9 bases unmatched. This CDR3 has 15 residues. CDR3 coding DNA: TGTGCCAGCAGCTCCGGACAGGGGGGTGTCGATGAAGCTTTCTTT. Translating gives CASSSGQGGVDEAFF.